This TCR beta chain emerged from a study of blood T cell repertoires in COVID-19. Study information: From the United States, Italy and Spain came samples of acute and convalescent COVID-19. In each case, the material was cDNA or gDNA derived from T cells, B-cell-depleted T cells, or PBMCs.

During active infection, Seattle patients enrolled and were then monitored through disease. As originally analysed: Reference gene primer amplification yielded estimated nucleated cell counts. The protocol was immunoSEQ multiplex PCR, while the TCRdb copy is restricted to in-frame clones and leaves out a portion. V, J and clone size were drawn from that table, and D and trimming were deduced from the DNA. Among 150,000 to 170,000 clones listed, approximately 85% were seen once. On this clone itself: This sample also contains other DNA sequences that code for the same CDR3.

With V trimmed by 5 bases and J by 0 bases, 4 bases remained unmatched. Germline V gene lookup returns CDR1 SGHVS and CDR2 FQNEAQ. The length of the CDR3 is 15 residues. The clonotype comes from a man aged 60 to 75 with COVID-19, enrolled during active disease. The material sequenced was peripheral blood. This chain joins TRBV7-8 and TRBJ1-1, with 9 nucleotides matching TRBD1. The CDR3 protein is CASSPRDRVNTEAFF. The CDR3 region has the DNA TGTGCCAGCAGCCCCCGGGACAGGGTGAACACTGAAGCTTTCTTT.